The 16 T cell receptor beta chains reported below all come from one sample, sequenced in a study of OX40 agonist ivuxolimab in advanced cancers. Assay used: immunoSEQ multiplex PCR; TCRdb lists only in-frame clones, some missing. Among about 39,000 clones, roughly nine tenths were seen once, and the ten largest hold 20% to 25%. The starting material was CD4+ or CD8+ T cells sorted from blood, obtained in a trial of the OX40 agonist ivuxolimab. The receptors were sampled from an adult with an advanced solid tumor such as melanoma, head and neck, liver or kidney cancer.

DNA for the CDR3: TGTGCCAGCAGCTTAGAGGGAAGTACCTACGAGCAGTACTTC. This sequence encodes CASSLEGSTYEQYF. This chain links TRBV11-3 with TRBJ2-7; D unclear. The ends were cut back, 0 bases at V and 2 bases at J, with 8 bases in the middle. The CDR3 consists of 14 residues. The germline V gene encodes CDR1 SGHNT and CDR2 YENEEA.

V is TRBV15 and J is TRBJ2-7, with 8 bases matching TRBD1. J lost 3 bases, V lost 3 bases, and 7 bases had no gene match. The germline CDR1 and CDR2 sequences are LNHNV and YYDKDF (reference sequence). The CDR3 sequence is 15 residues long. Written as DNA, the CDR3 is TGTGCCACCAGCAGGCCTCCGGGACAGGTCTACGAGCAGTACTTC. This codes for CATSRPPGQVYEQYF.

This chain uses TRBV9 with TRBJ2-1; possibly TRBD1 for D (5 bases). V was shortened by 4 bases and J by 5 bases, with 19 bases between the two germline ends. Germline CDR1 is SGDLS and CDR2 is YYNGEE. The length of the CDR3 is 16 residues. The CDR3: CASSQSRGRAHNEQFF. The CDR3 region has the DNA TGTGCCAGCAGCCAGTCTAGGGGCAGGGCCCACAATGAGCAGTTCTTC.

The rearrangement uses TRBV9 and TRBJ1-2, with 9 bases matching TRBD1. There are 15 residues in the CDR3. Germline V gene data show CDR1 as SGDLS and CDR2 as YYNGEE. The trim removed 4 bases at V and 4 bases at J, leaving 8 bases unmatched. The DNA for the CDR3 is TGTGCCAGCAGCCACGACAGGGGGACAATCTATGGCTACACCTTC. Translating gives CASSHDRGTIYGYTF.

The chain combines TRBV4-3 with TRBJ2-2, with D unresolved. Deletions cut 0 bases from V and 5 bases from J, with 13 bases between. This CDR3 contains 16 residues. The V gene's germline CDR1 is LGHNA and CDR2 YSLEER. The CDR3 bases are TGCGCCAGCAGCCAAGATCCGGACGGGCCGACCGGGGAGCTGTTTTTT. Encoded protein: CASSQDPDGPTGELFF.

The rearrangement joins TRBV7-6 to TRBJ2-7; D is unresolved. Germline values: CDR1 SGHVS, CDR2 FNYEAQ. V was trimmed by 5 bases and J by 4 bases, leaving 9 bases between them. The CDR3 covers 12 residues. The CDR3 region has the DNA TGTGCCAGCAGCGGAGAATCTTACGAGCAGTACTTC. It specifies CASSGESYEQYF.

This chain uses TRBV7-8 with TRBJ2-1, with a tentative D call TRBD2 (6 bases). V dropped 5 bases and J dropped 0 bases, with 14 bases sitting between them. CDR1 is SGHVS, CDR2 FQNEAQ, per germline. The CDR3 runs to 16 residues. CDR3 protein: CASSQISGRSYNEQFF. The DNA for the CDR3 is TGTGCCAGCAGCCAGATTAGCGGACGCTCCTACAATGAGCAGTTCTTC.

J is TRBJ2-7 and V is TRBV19; no clear D. The V and J ends lost 8 bases and 0 bases respectively, with 8 bases between them. Germline CDR1 LNHDA, CDR2 SQIVND (reference sequence). The CDR3 has 12 residues. CDR3 coding DNA: TGTGCCAGTGGAATGAGCTCCTACGAGCAGTACTTC. This translates into CASGMSSYEQYF.

This chain connects TRBV7-9 to TRBJ2-3, with D hard to call. Looked up from germline, CDR1 is SEHNR and CDR2 is FQNEAQ (reference sequence). The CDR3 is made up of 11 amino acids. Trimming left V 3 bases short and J 6 bases short, with 4 bases between. The CDR3 is CASSFRDTQYF. The DNA of the CDR3 is TGTGCCAGCAGCTTTCGGGATACGCAGTATTTT.

This rearrangement joins TRBV19 to TRBJ2-3; no definite D call. The V gene lost 6 bases and the J gene lost 4 bases, with 5 bases spanning the gap. Germline-derived CDR1 and CDR2 are LNHDA and SQIVND (reference sequence). The CDR3 runs to 11 residues. CDR3 DNA: TGTGCCAGTAGCTGGGCAGATACGCAGTATTTT. Protein sequence: CASSWADTQYF.

This clone appeared a single time. V is TRBV27 and J is TRBJ2-7, with D hard to call. Trimming removed 2 bases from V and 4 bases from J, with 15 bases in between. The CDR3 sequence is 15 residues long. Germline CDR1 MNHEY, CDR2 SMNVEV (reference sequence). CDR3 amino acids: CASSLNSSPNYEQYF. CDR3 in DNA: TGTGCCAGCAGTTTAAATAGTTCTCCAAATTACGAGCAGTACTTC.

The chain joins TRBV30 to TRBJ1-1; unclear D gene. The CDR3 is 15 residues long. Germline CDR1 and CDR2: GTSNPN and SVGIG (reference sequence). V shed 0 bases and J shed 0 bases, with 11 bases lying between them. Here the CDR3 reads CAWSVPAGLNTEAFF. For the CDR3, the DNA is TGTGCCTGGAGTGTACCCGCGGGGTTGAACACTGAAGCTTTCTTT.

The rearrangement uses TRBV4-1 and TRBJ1-1, with D possibly TRBD1 on 5 matching bases. CDR1 MGHRA and CDR2 YSYEKL come from the germline V gene. With 0 bases removed from V and 8 bases from J, the gap between germline ends came to 10 bases. There are 13 residues in the CDR3. The CDR3 DNA is TGCGCCAGCAGCCAAGAATGGGGGGAAGAAGCTTTCTTT. Encoded protein: CASSQEWGEEAFF.

The chain recombines TRBV6-6 with TRBJ2-3; D is possibly TRBD1 (5 bases). The V end was cut by 10 bases, the J end by 0 bases, with 11 bases between. The germline V gene encodes CDR1 MNHNY and CDR2 SVGAGI (reference sequence). The CDR3 is made up of 13 amino acids. The chain's CDR3 is CAIEQASTDTQYF. In DNA, the CDR3 is TGTGCCATCGAACAGGCTAGCACAGATACGCAGTATTTT.

This chain joins TRBV11-2 and TRBJ2-2, with 8 bases lining up with TRBD1. Looked up from germline, CDR1 is SGHAT and CDR2 is FQNNGV. There are 14 residues in the CDR3. The V segment lost 2 bases and the J segment 5 bases; nucleotides outside the gene matches: 1. The CDR3 spells CASSLTGGTGELFF. Here the CDR3 DNA reads TGTGCCAGCAGCTTAACAGGGGGGACCGGGGAGCTGTTTTTT.

This sequence joins TRBV7-2 and TRBJ1-1; no firm D call. Trimming shortened V by 1 base and J by 7 bases, and 4 bases separated the two germline ends. Germline CDR1 SGHTA, CDR2 FQGNSA. This CDR3 region has 11 residues. CDR3: CASSLGGEAFF. The CDR3 bases are TGTGCCAGCAGCTTAGGAGGTGAAGCTTTCTTT.